Shown below are 3 T cell receptor beta chains from a single sample sequenced in a study of blood T cell repertoires in COVID-19. The repertoire was sequenced with immunoSEQ multiplex PCR; TCRdb's copy has only in-frame clones and lacks some. The sample records more than 350,000 clones, approximately 90% being singletons. The sequenced sample consisted of PBMCs or T cells enriched from blood (not recorded which). The receptors derive from a young woman who had been exposed to COVID-19.

The V and J genes are TRBV19 and TRBJ2-1; 9 bases line up with TRBD1. V dropped 5 bases and J dropped 8; count of bases not matched to a gene: 7. The germline CDR1 and CDR2 sequences are LNHDA and SQIVND (reference sequence). The CDR3 is made up of 14 amino acids. CDR3 in amino acids: CASSLQGAFHEQFF. CDR3 bases: TGTGCCAGTAGTCTACAGGGGGCATTCCATGAGCAGTTCTTC.

The rearrangement joins TRBV29-1 to TRBJ2-1; tentatively, D is TRBD2 (6 bases). Germline lookup yields CDR1 SQVTM and CDR2 ANQGSEA. The ends were cut back, 6 bases at V and 1 base at J, with 10 bases in the middle. The CDR3 runs 13 residues. The CDR3 DNA sequence: TGCAGCGTGACGGGACTTTCCTACAATGAGCAGTTCTTC. Its protein product is CSVTGLSYNEQFF.

This clone has just one count. The gene calls are TRBV18 and TRBJ2-3; 7 positions agree with TRBD1. There are 15 residues in the CDR3. V gave up 6 bases and J gave up 0 bases; unmatched junction bases: 6. The germline V gene encodes CDR1 KGHSH and CDR2 LQKENI. CDR3 sequence: CASSLNRGSTDTQYF. CDR3 sequence (DNA): TGTGCCAGCTCCCTAAACAGGGGAAGCACAGATACGCAGTATTTT. The full variable domain, rest sourced from reference TRBV18 and TRBJ2-3, is NAGVMQNPRHLVRRRGQEARLRCSPMKGHSHVYWYRQLPEEGLKFMVYLQKENIIDESGMPKERFSAEFPKEGPSILRIQQVVRGDSAAYFCASSLNRGSTDTQYFGPGTRLTVL.